The TCR beta chain described here comes from a study of PD-1 blockade in mismatch repair-deficient tumors. Comment on this clone: Its antigen is as yet unknown.

Measured with immunoSEQ multiplex PCR; TCRdb has only the in-frame clones, and not every one. In the table there are under 150,000 clones, 86% of which are singletons. The germline CDR1 and CDR2 sequences are SGHNT and YYREEE (reference sequence). The CDR3 spans 14 residues. Trimming took 3 bases from V and 6 from J; bases not matched to a gene: 9. Every patient had mismatch repair deficiency by PCR or immunohistochemistry. TCRs were sequenced from a few patients responding to pembrolizumab. Overall study results and limits: Tumor-resident clones, often undetectable pretreatment in blood, expanded then contracted after pembrolizumab.

The receptor was derived from an adult with mismatch repair-deficient cancer. The chain recombines TRBV5-4 with TRBJ2-7, with 7 bases that match TRBD2. Sample: peripheral blood, taken 44 weeks after starting pembrolizumab. The CDR3 region is CASSSGGSVSEQYF. The DNA for the CDR3 is TGTGCCAGCAGCTCGGGGGGATCGGTCTCCGAGCAGTACTTC. The full variable domain, in which reference TRBV5-4 and TRBJ2-7 provide the parts outside the CDR3, is ETGVTQSPTHLIKTRGQQVTLRCSSQSGHNTVSWYQQALGQGPQFIFQYYREEENGRGNFPPRFSGLQFPNYSSELNVNALELDDSALYLCASSSGGSVSEQYFGPGTRLTVT.